This T cell receptor (beta chain) comes out of a study of T cell repertoires in cytomegalovirus infection. At the level of the study: Indications came from public TCR beta signatures; they pointed to CMV infection and to a matching HLA type. Overall study findings and caveats: CMV-specific TCR beta clonotypes restricted by HLA-C dominated the ex vivo response.

Germline lookup yields CDR1 SGHRS and CDR2 YFSETQ. This CDR3 has 16 amino acids. V was trimmed by 0 bases and J by 0 bases, leaving 7 bases between them. Details on this clonotype: The antigen is unknown.

A single record per CDR3 protein comes from TCRdb applying MiXCR to the reads. Of around 260,000 distinct CDR3 sequences in the sample, roughly 26% are singletons; the top ten hold about 14%. The specimen was PBMCs. This clonotype was obtained from a human donor in good health (CMV status not recorded). Some clones in this sample may be carry-over from other donors' samples. V usage is TRBV5-1 and J usage is TRBJ2-6, with TRBD1 as a possible D gene (5 bases). The CDR3 coding sequence is TGCGCCAGCAGCTTGGGACAGATCTCTGGGGCCAACGTCCTGACTTTC. Its translation is CASSLGQISGANVLTF.